These 12 T cell receptor beta chains were sequenced from one sample in a study of blood T cell repertoires in COVID-19. Only in-frame clones appear in the TCRdb table, and some are missing; sequencing was by immunoSEQ multiplex PCR. The sample lists some 350,000 clones, around 87% occurring once. Sequenced: peripheral blood. The receptors here all came from a woman in her fifties or sixties with COVID-19, enrolled during active disease.

The V gene is TRBV6-5, the J gene TRBJ1-4; D call uncertain. Germline V gives CDR1 MNHEY, CDR2 SVGAGI. Trimming took off 8 bases at V and 8 bases at J, with 15 bases between the two ends. The CDR3 contains 13 residues. The CDR3 nucleotides read TGTGCCAGCGGGCAGTCCCCTAGCGAAAAACTGTTTTTT. It translates to CASGQSPSEKLFF.

Only one count was recorded for this clone. The V call is TRBV5-8, the J call TRBJ2-1; TRBD2 aligns across 12 bases. The V gene end was trimmed by 3 bases and the J gene end by 8 bases; junction bases not matched to a gene: 15. Per germline, CDR1 SGHTS and CDR2 YDEGEE. The CDR3 totals 18 residues. The CDR3 DNA follows: TGTGCCAGCAGCTGGGAGACTAGCGGGAGATGGGGGGACGATGAGCAGTTCTTC. As protein: CASSWETSGRWGDDEQFF.

The gene calls are TRBV19 and TRBJ1-2; 9 bases fit TRBD1. This CDR3 is built from 16 residues. Trimming at V came to 1 base and at J to 2 bases, leaving 5 bases not matched to a gene. Germline lookup yields CDR1 LNHDA and CDR2 SQIVND (reference sequence). As DNA, the CDR3 is TGTGCCAGTAGTATAGCCAGGACAGGGGAGAACTATGGCTACACCTTC. This gives the protein CASSIARTGENYGYTF.

This chain connects TRBV18 to TRBJ2-3; 8 bases line up with TRBD1. Germline V CDR1 and CDR2: KGHSH, LQKENI. This CDR3 region has 14 residues. J lost 1 base, V lost 4 bases, and 1 base had no gene match. The CDR3 reads CASSLTGGTDTQYF. As DNA, the CDR3 is TGTGCCAGCTCACTGACAGGGGGCACAGATACGCAGTATTTT.

The J gene is TRBJ1-3, the V gene TRBV30, with D unclear. CDR1 and CDR2 from the germline V gene are GTSNPN and SVGIG (reference sequence). The CDR3 runs 14 residues. With 5 bases removed from V and 4 bases from J, the gap between germline ends came to 15 bases. The CDR3 nucleotides read TGTGCCTGGTCGGCGGGTCTCGGGGGAAACACCATATATTTT. It encodes CAWSAGLGGNTIYF.

The gene calls are TRBV6-2 or TRBV6-3 and TRBJ2-5, with no clear D. The germline gives CDR1 MNHEY, CDR2 SVGEGT. This CDR3 region has 15 residues. Between the trimmed V and J ends, which lost 0 bases and 2 bases, there was a span of 10 bases. The chain's CDR3 is CASSYSTGRQETQYF. The CDR3 region has the DNA TGTGCCAGCAGTTACTCGACTGGTAGGCAAGAGACCCAGTACTTC.

In DNA, the CDR3 is TGTGCCAGCAGCTTCGGGACTACTCGGAGTAATGAGCAGTTCTTC. Translation: CASSFGTTRSNEQFF. V gene TRBV3-1 (or the pseudogene TRBV3-2) combines with J gene TRBJ2-1; the match to TRBD2 covers 7 bases. Germline V gene sequence: CDR1 LGHDT, CDR2 YNNKEL (reference sequence). Germline trimming cut 5 bases from V and 7 bases from J; bases unmatched to any gene: 11. The CDR3 length is 15 residues.

V and J are TRBV18 and TRBJ2-7; D may be TRBD2 (5 bases). The germline gives CDR1 KGHSH, CDR2 LQKENI. The CDR3 contains 13 residues. V lost 3 bases and J lost 3, with 9 bases in between. As DNA, the CDR3 is TGTGCCAGCTCACCCGCGGGCTTCTACGAGCAGTACTTC. Translation gives CASSPAGFYEQYF.

The V gene is TRBV3-1 (or the pseudogene TRBV3-2), the J gene TRBJ2-2, with TRBD2 matching over 8 bases. The V segment lost 4 bases and the J segment 3 bases; nucleotides outside the gene matches: 7. CDR1 and CDR2 from the germline V gene are LGHDT and YNNKEL (reference sequence). This CDR3 comprises 16 residues. The CDR3 reads CASSLRTSRDTGELFF. DNA for the CDR3: TGTGCCAGCAGCCTGCGGACTAGCCGCGACACCGGGGAGCTGTTTTTT.

The gene calls are TRBV19 and TRBJ1-1, with TRBD1 matching 9 bases. This CDR3 spans 14 amino acids. Germline loops: CDR1 LNHDA, CDR2 SQIVND (reference sequence). V was clipped by 0 bases and J by 6 bases; unmatched bases: 2. The CDR3 region has the DNA TGTGCCAGTAGTATAGAGGACAGGGGCCCTGAAGCTTTCTTT. It is translated as CASSIEDRGPEAFF.

This rearrangement joins TRBV18 to TRBJ2-1; no clear D gene. V lost 3 bases and J 5 bases, leaving 14 bases between the germline ends. Germline CDR1 is KGHSH and CDR2 is LQKENI. The CDR3 has 15 residues. CDR3 residues: CASSPSVSVDNEQFF. The CDR3 DNA reads as TGTGCCAGCTCACCGTCCGTTTCGGTGGACAATGAGCAGTTCTTC.

V usage is TRBV6-2 or TRBV6-3 and J usage is TRBJ2-3, with 7 bases identical to TRBD1. Germline CDR1 is MNHEY and CDR2 is SVGEGT. The CDR3 totals 16 residues. V lost 2 bases to trimming and J lost 2 bases; unmatched junction nucleotides: 7. The CDR3 region has the DNA TGTGCCAGCAGTTACCCAAGGGGGCCCGTCACAGATACGCAGTATTTT. This codes for CASSYPRGPVTDTQYF.